This TCR beta chain was captured in a study of OX40 agonist ivuxolimab in advanced cancers. For the wider study: Ivuxolimab was an agonistic, fully human IgG2 monoclonal antibody directed against OX40 (CD134), a costimulatory receptor. Intravenous ivuxolimab was administered to patients every 2 weeks at six dose levels: 0.01, 0.1, 0.3, 1.5, 3 and 10 mg/kg. Of the roughly 54 dose-escalation patients, hepatocellular carcinoma was present in about 19, melanoma in approximately 15, renal cell carcinoma in 9 and head and neck cancer in 9. In the dose-escalation cohort, 82.7% of patients were male, and the mean age was roughly 60 years, with a range of about 23 to 90. Patients were allowed to have had prior anti-PD-1, anti-PD-L1 or anti-CTLA-4 therapy, and 40% of the dose-escalation patients had been treated with checkpoint inhibitors. Partial responses were achieved by three dose-escalation patients, of whom one had hepatocellular carcinoma and two had cutaneous melanoma. Peripheral TCRbeta sequencing was intended to test whether TCR sequence diversity was altered and clonal T-cell expansion was caused by ivuxolimab. The paper reports the monotherapy dose-escalation portion (N = 52 patients) of the phase I ivuxolimab trial.

Summary of the overall study and its limitations: Low levels of normalized T-cell clonal expansion were also seen in some patients who did not respond. Antigen specificity was not determined for the clonally expanded peripheral T cells. In the 0.1-3.0 mg/kg groups, partial responders had among the lowest normalized peripheral clonal expansion, particularly in CD8+ T cells. At doses of 0.1 to 3.0 mg/kg, clonal expansion of both CD4+ and CD8+ blood T cells was observed from baseline to week 6. After ivuxolimab, CD8+ T cells had more expanded clones than CD4+ T cells on average.

As concerns this clone: Its target antigen remains unknown. The record has no base qualities; no much larger clone is one base away.

The CDR3, from cysteine to phenylalanine, totals 14 residues. CDR3 DNA is the only sequence kept; it has 42 bases, read in frame from the first base. The V and J ends are trimmed by 1 base and 8 bases, leaving 12 bases between them. Reading the germline V gene gives CDR1 SGHVS and CDR2 FNYEAQ. For sequencing of the TCRbeta CDR3 region, genomic DNA was extracted from the sorted cells. TCRbeta CDR3 regions were sequenced using the immunoSEQ Assay. Sourced from immuneACCESS, this table was stored by TCRdb with only in-frame sequences that have V and J called. A share of the clones is absent; for the studies checked, an unresolved V gene accounts for under half, and the remainder has no known explanation. The sample has around 140,000 clones on record, under 95% of them singletons. The top ten clonotypes cover approximately 0.93% of the sample. The trial excluded patients who had a history of autoimmune disease or who were on systemic immunosuppression. In every dose cohort, peripheral blood was drawn for TCR sequencing at baseline, cycle 4 day 1, and cycle 7 day 1. The samples were taken from a phase I, first-in-human, multicenter, open-label dose-escalation trial of ivuxolimab. The trial enrolled adults with locally advanced or metastatic head and neck squamous cell, hepatocellular, melanoma or renal cell carcinoma. CD4+ and CD8+ T cells were sorted separately from peripheral blood before TCR sequencing.

The sequenced sample was CD4+ or CD8+ T cells sorted from blood, obtained in a trial of the OX40 agonist ivuxolimab. The V gene is TRBV7-6 and the J gene is TRBJ2-1; TRBD2 is a weak D gene call, 6 bases matching. The receptor was isolated from an adult with an advanced solid tumor such as melanoma, head and neck, liver or kidney cancer. For the CDR3, the sequence is CASSLVMASDEQFF. Here is the DNA: TGTGCCAGCAGCTTAGTTATGGCTAGCGATGAGCAGTTCTTC.